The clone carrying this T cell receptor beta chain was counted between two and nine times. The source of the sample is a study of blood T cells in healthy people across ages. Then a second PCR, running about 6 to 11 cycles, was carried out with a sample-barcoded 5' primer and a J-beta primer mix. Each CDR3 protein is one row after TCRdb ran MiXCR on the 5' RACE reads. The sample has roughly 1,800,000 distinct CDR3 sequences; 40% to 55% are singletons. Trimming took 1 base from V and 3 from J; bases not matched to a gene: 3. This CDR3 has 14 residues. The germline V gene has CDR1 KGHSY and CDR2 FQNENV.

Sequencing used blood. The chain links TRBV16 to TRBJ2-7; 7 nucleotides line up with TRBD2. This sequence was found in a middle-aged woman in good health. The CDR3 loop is CASSQWEGLYEQYF. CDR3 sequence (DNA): TGTGCCAGCAGCCAATGGGAGGGGCTCTACGAGCAGTACTTC.